This TCR delta chain was captured in a study of gamma-delta chains in newborns, infants, children. Overall study: Microbial exposure reportedly drives polyclonal innate γδ T cell expansion after birth.

TCRdb reanalyzed the reads using CATT. Among 4,200 or so delta-chain clones listed, about 6.1% were seen once. In germline, CDR1 is GEAIGNYY, CDR2 EKD. The trim removed 2 bases at V and 2 bases at J, leaving 19 bases unmatched. CDR3 size: 23 residues. The J gene is TRDJ3, the V gene TRDV2, with TRDD3 matching over 11 bases. The specimen was blood. The sequence derives from a child who was a newborn, infant or young child, either healthy, febrile or measles-vaccinated (not recorded which). In DNA, the CDR3 is TGTGCCTGTGACAAAGTACTGGGGGATAGTTCCGGCCATATTACCTGGGACACCCGACAGATGTTTTTC. This encodes CACDKVLGDSSGHITWDTRQMFF.